This entry lists 27 T cell receptor beta chains sequenced from one sample in a study of Graves' ophthalmopathy and Graves' hyperthyroidism. Amplified TCR beta CDR3 regions were obtained using RNA transcripts as template. First-round RT-PCR used HTBI primers; second-round multiplex PCR followed. Using its own MiXCR run on the multiplex PCR reads, TCRdb lists one record per CDR3 protein. This table has around 1,000,000 distinct CDR3 sequences, 35% to 40% appearing once. Sequencing was carried out using peripheral blood or thyroid tissue (not recorded which). The source is an adult man with Graves' hyperthyroidism.

The chain links TRBV14 to TRBJ1-4, with 10 nucleotides matching TRBD1. The V gene's germline CDR1 is SGHDN and CDR2 FVKESK. Trimming took 5 bases from V and 10 from J; bases not matched to a gene: 7. The CDR3 sequence is 14 residues long. The CDR3 here is CASSAGTGDRKLFF. The CDR3 region has the DNA TGTGCCAGCAGCGCCGGGACAGGGGACCGAAAACTGTTTTTT.

V and J are TRBV3-1 and TRBJ2-1, with 7 bases matching TRBD2. V dropped 6 bases and J dropped 6; count of bases not matched to a gene: 14. The CDR3 is made up of 16 amino acids. CDR1 is LGHDT and CDR2 is YNNKEL in the germline V gene (reference sequence). CDR3 DNA: TGTGCCAGCAGGCCCAGATCAGAGACTAGCTCCAATGAGCAGTTCTTC. Translated: CASRPRSETSSNEQFF.

The CDR3 DNA is TGCGCCAGCAGCTTCCGGGATCCGAACACTGAAGCTTTCTTT. It codes for CASSFRDPNTEAFF. The V and J genes are TRBV5-1 and TRBJ1-1; D not resolved. This CDR3 has 14 amino acids. Germline V lookup: CDR1 SGHRS, CDR2 YFSETQ. V was pared by 2 bases and J by 1 base, with 9 bases between.

The rearrangement joins TRBV6-1 to TRBJ1-4; 7 bases fit TRBD1. CDR3 length: 16 amino acids. Trimming at V came to 4 bases and at J to 0 bases, leaving 5 bases not matched to a gene. Germline CDR1 is MNHNS and CDR2 is SASEGT. The CDR3 loop reads CASSVRDRATNEKLFF. Written as DNA, the CDR3 is TGTGCCAGCAGTGTCCGCGACAGGGCAACTAATGAAAAACTGTTTTTT.

This clonotype was seen just once. The rearrangement links TRBV5-1 to TRBJ2-7, with D maybe TRBD1 (6 bases). CDR3 size: 14 residues. The germline V gene has CDR1 SGHRS and CDR2 YFSETQ. V lost 0 bases and J lost 13, with 20 bases in between. CDR3 DNA sequence: TGCGCCAGCAGCTTGGGGCAGGGGTCCTACGGGCACTACTTC. This encodes CASSLGQGSYGHYF.

This clonotype was recorded at least ten times. The CDR3 loop reads CASSTPGQGKQYF. The CDR3 DNA reads TGTGCCAGCAGCACTCCGGGACAGGGGAAGCAGTACTTC. The V gene is TRBV5-6, the J gene TRBJ2-7, with 10 positions matching TRBD1. Germline trimming cut 4 bases from V and 8 bases from J; bases unmatched to any gene: 6. This CDR3 spans 13 amino acids. Germline-derived CDR1 and CDR2 are SGHDT and YYEEEE.

The V and J genes are TRBV29-1 and TRBJ1-3; D remains ambiguous. Trimming took off 3 bases at V and 2 bases at J, with 8 bases between the two ends. CDR1 and CDR2 from the germline V gene are SQVTM and ANQGSEA. This CDR3 is built from 13 residues. This CDR3 is CSVEVGTGNTIYF. In nucleotides, the CDR3 is TGCAGCGTTGAGGTGGGCACTGGAAACACCATATATTTT.

Many counts were recorded for this clonotype. The chain combines TRBV14 with TRBJ2-2; 9 nucleotides align to TRBD1. The J segment lost 3 bases and the V segment lost 4 bases, leaving 3 bases of the junction unmatched. The CDR3 length is 15 residues. In germline, CDR1 is SGHDN, CDR2 FVKESK. The DNA for the CDR3 is TGTGCCAGCAGCCGACGGACAGGGGACACCGGGGAGCTGTTTTTT. Its translation: CASSRRTGDTGELFF.

Many counts were recorded for this clonotype. CDR3 sequence (DNA): TGTGCCAGCACCCCCCAGGGGTCCTATAATTCACCCCTCCACTTT. Protein product: CASTPQGSYNSPLHF. J is TRBJ1-6 and V is TRBV12-3 or TRBV12-4; perhaps TRBD1 as D (6 bases). The V end lost 7 bases, the J end lost 1 base, and 11 bases lay between the germline ends. The CDR3 covers 15 residues.

The chain carries TRBV10-2 and TRBJ1-2, with TRBD1 as a possible D gene (5 bases). This CDR3 has 16 residues. Germline loops: CDR1 WSHSY, CDR2 SAAADI. The V and J ends lost 5 bases and 6 bases respectively, with 22 bases between them. The DNA for the CDR3 is TGCGCCAGCAGTCTACAATCGGGGCAGAAGATGAATGGCTACACCTTC. It specifies CASSLQSGQKMNGYTF.

As regards this clonotype: A much larger clone is a single base away; this may be a read error. The conserved phenylalanine or tryptophan is not found at the CDR3 terminus, so this likely reflects a read error. The chain couples TRBV9 to TRBJ1-1; D is unclear. This CDR3 has 13 amino acids. The germline V and J ends were trimmed by 2 bases and 3 bases, with 8 bases remaining between them. Germline V CDR1 and CDR2: SGDLS, YYNGEE. CDR3: CASSVGRYTEAFV. The CDR3 DNA follows: TGTGCCAGCAGCGTTGGCCGGTACACTGAAGCTTTCGTT.

The table lists this clonotype with many counts. CDR3 DNA sequence: TGCGCCAGCACCAAGGGGACAGGGGCACTCTATGGCTACACCTTC. Its translation is CASTKGTGALYGYTF. The chain is built from TRBV10-2 and TRBJ1-2, with 10 bases aligning to TRBD1. V lost 7 bases and J lost 4; bases outside the gene matches: 9. The CDR3 is 15 residues long. Germline CDR1 and CDR2: WSHSY and SAAADI.

The rearrangement joins TRBV20-1 to TRBJ2-7; TRBD1 aligns across 9 bases. The length of the CDR3 is 17 residues. V lost 6 bases, J lost 1 base, and 16 bases stayed unmatched. Germline V gene data show CDR1 as DFQATT and CDR2 as SNEGSKA (reference sequence). The CDR3 bases are TGCAGTGCCACCCTCGACAGGGGGAGCCGACTATCCTACGAGCAGTACTTC. Translation: CSATLDRGSRLSYEQYF.

This clonotype was counted at least ten times. The genes are TRBV20-1 and TRBJ1-2; no reliable D call. Deletions cut 6 bases from V and 7 bases from J, with 15 bases between. The CDR3 is made up of 12 amino acids. Germline CDR1 reads DFQATT; CDR2 reads SNEGSKA (reference sequence). The CDR3, as DNA: TGCAGTGCAACAAGGAGTTTTGGTGGCTACACCTTC. Protein sequence: CSATRSFGGYTF.

This chain joins TRBV9 and TRBJ1-6; 7 bases fit TRBD1. Germline trimming cut 4 bases from V and 7 bases from J; bases unmatched to any gene: 11. CDR3 length: 16 residues. The V gene's germline CDR1 is SGDLS and CDR2 YYNGEE. CDR3: CASSPDDRDSNSPLHF. As DNA, the CDR3 is TGTGCCAGCAGCCCCGACGACAGGGACTCAAATTCACCCCTCCACTTT. Full variable domain (rest looked up from reference TRBV9 and TRBJ1-6): DSGVTQTPKHLITATGQRVTLRCSPRSGDLSVYWYQQSLDQGLQFLIQYYNGEERAKGNILERFSAQQFPDLHSELNLSSLELGDSALYFCASSPDDRDSNSPLHFGNGTRLTVT.

The DNA of the CDR3 is TGTGCCAGCAGCCCAGGACAGAGACTCATGAACACTGAAGCTTTCTTT. Translating it yields CASSPGQRLMNTEAFF. The chain has TRBV7-9 and TRBJ1-1; D possibly corresponds to TRBD1 (6 bases). Trimming removed 5 bases at V and 0 bases at J, with 16 bases between. This CDR3 contains 16 residues. The V gene's germline CDR1 is SEHNR and CDR2 FQNEAQ (reference sequence).

This clonotype is a singleton in its sample. The chain employs TRBV29-1 and TRBJ2-5; the D gene is possibly TRBD2 (7 bases). CDR3 size: 12 residues. Germline lookup yields CDR1 SQVTM and CDR2 ANQGSEA. Between the trimmed V and J ends, which lost 7 bases and 4 bases, there was a span of 13 bases. For the CDR3, the DNA is TGCAGCGCGGGGGGCGCGTCAGAGACCCAGTACTTC. Translation gives CSAGGASETQYF.

The rearrangement joins TRBV6-2 or TRBV6-3 to TRBJ2-5; 9 bases are shared with TRBD2. Looked up from germline, CDR1 is MNHEY and CDR2 is SVGEGT. This CDR3 region has 14 residues. V dropped 2 bases and J dropped 7; count of bases not matched to a gene: 5. The CDR3 DNA reads TGTGCCAGCAGTTACGGGACGCGGGAGGGGACCCAGTACTTC. Translated: CASSYGTREGTQYF.

This clonotype was picked up a small number of times. The rearrangement links TRBV5-1 to TRBJ2-5, with 7 bases identical to TRBD2. With V trimmed by 4 bases and J by 1 base, 7 bases remained unmatched. Germline assignment: CDR1 SGHRS and CDR2 YFSETQ. The CDR3 spans 15 residues. CDR3 DNA: TGCGCCAGCAGCACAATAGCGGGCCTCCAAGAGACCCAGTACTTC. Its protein product is CASSTIAGLQETQYF.

The genes are TRBV15 and TRBJ2-7; 8 bases align to TRBD2. This CDR3 has 14 residues. With 6 bases clipped from V and 5 bases from J, the junction kept 9 bases outside the gene matches. In germline, CDR1 is LNHNV, CDR2 YYDKDF (reference sequence). CDR3 region: CATRNSGNPHEQYF. The CDR3 DNA sequence: TGTGCCACCAGGAATAGCGGGAATCCCCACGAGCAGTACTTC.

The table lists this clonotype with many counts. J is TRBJ1-1 and V is TRBV12-3 or TRBV12-4, with D unresolved. Trimming pared 1 base from V and 6 bases from J, leaving 12 bases between. The CDR3 extends over 14 amino acids. CDR3 sequence: CASSLGPTGAEAFF. CDR3 sequence (DNA): TGTGCCAGCAGTTTAGGCCCCACCGGGGCTGAAGCTTTCTTT.

At least ten counts were recorded for this clonotype. The chain links TRBV7-8 to TRBJ1-2; a weak D match, TRBD1 (6 bases). The CDR3 is 17 amino acids. The germline CDR1 and CDR2 sequences are SGHVS and FQNEAQ. The V end lost 0 bases, the J end lost 4 bases, and 18 bases lay between the germline ends. The CDR3 loop is CASSLAHRTDGRYGYTF. Written as DNA, the CDR3 is TGTGCCAGCAGCTTAGCCCACCGGACAGATGGGCGCTATGGCTACACCTTC.

The genes are TRBV7-9 and TRBJ2-7; a possible D gene is TRBD2 (6 bases). Germline CDR1 and CDR2: SEHNR and FQNEAQ (reference sequence). This CDR3 has 14 residues. V lost 5 bases and J 6 bases, leaving 17 bases between the germline ends. CDR3 sequence reads: CASSKGSTAGEQYF. The CDR3 DNA is TGTGCCAGCAGCAAAGGATCTACAGCGGGCGAGCAGTACTTC. The whole variable domain, remainder taken from reference TRBV7-9 and TRBJ2-7, is DTGVSQNPRHKITKRGQNVTFRCDPISEHNRLYWYRQTLGQGPEFLTYFQNEAQLEKSRLLSDRFSAERPKGSFSTLEIQRTEQGDSAMYLCASSKGSTAGEQYFGPGTRLTVT.

In this sample, this clonotype turned up many times. The gene calls are TRBV19 and TRBJ1-4; D not resolved. The germline V and J ends were trimmed by 6 bases and 5 bases, with 16 bases remaining between them. The CDR3 extends over 15 amino acids. From germline, CDR1 is LNHDA and CDR2 SQIVND (reference sequence). CDR3 sequence reads: CASSKTGRVNEKLFF. DNA for the CDR3: TGTGCCAGTAGCAAAACTGGACGAGTAAATGAAAAACTGTTTTTT.

V is TRBV12-3 or TRBV12-4 and J is TRBJ1-1; tentatively, D is TRBD1 (6 bases). The CDR3 totals 15 residues. The V end lost 5 bases, the J end lost 2 bases, and 15 bases lay between the germline ends. The CDR3, as DNA: TGTGCCAGCAGTCTCACGGGGGCCCGCAACACTGAAGCTTTCTTT. It is translated as CASSLTGARNTEAFF.

The chain links TRBV15 to TRBJ2-7; 12 bases agree with TRBD1. The germline gives CDR1 LNHNV, CDR2 YYDKDF (reference sequence). The length of the CDR3 is 16 residues. Trimming removed 3 bases from V and 4 bases from J; junction bases left unmatched: 7. This CDR3 reads CATSSTGTGGMYEQYF. As DNA, the CDR3 is TGTGCCACCAGCAGCACCGGGACAGGGGGCATGTACGAGCAGTACTTC.

This clonotype was observed a handful of times. Germline is not matched at one junction end, which may reflect a read error. The V call is TRBV24-1, the J call TRBJ1-4; D is possibly TRBD1 (5 bases). Germline-derived CDR1 and CDR2 are KGHDR and SFDVKD. CDR3 size: 14 residues. The CDR3 DNA follows: TGTGCCAACAGTGAGGGGCAGGGCGATGAAAAACTGTTTTTT. Translating it yields CANSEGQGDEKLFF.